A selection of T cell receptor beta chains follows, all from one sample in a study of T cell changes during pregnancy in multiple sclerosis. TCRdb keeps only in-frame clones here, not all; method: immunoSEQ multiplex PCR. Among some 83,000 clones listed, 91% were seen once. The source was PBMCs, collected in the first trimester of pregnancy. These receptors were collected from a female donor in good health, serving as a control in a pregnancy study. Some clones in this sample may be carry-over from other donors' samples. Both conserved end residues are part of each CDR3. Fields, in order: CDR3 length, V gene, J gene, D gene, clone size, CDR3 DNA, CDR3 protein. D genes are given only for firm matches. Only part of the rows carry a size: once, few, many, or a class if the clone is expanded.

>12|TRBV29-1|TRBJ2-1|-|-
TGCAGCGCCCGAGTAGGGGCGGATGAGCAGTTCTTC
CSARVGADEQFF
>16|TRBV28|TRBJ2-1|TRBD2|-
TGTGCCAGCAGTTTATCTAGTGGGAGGGTGGAAAATGAGCAGTTCTTC
CASSLSSGRVENEQFF
>14|TRBV11-2|TRBJ2-5|TRBD2|-
TGTGCCAGCAGCTTGAGCGGGGGAAAAGAGACCCAGTACTTC
CASSLSGGKETQYF
>14|TRBV6-7|TRBJ1-3|-|-
TGTGCCAGCAAGAACAGGGTGAGCGGAAACACCATATATTTT
CASKNRVSGNTIYF
>16|TRBV15|TRBJ2-5|TRBD1|-
TGTGCCACCAGCAGAGAACGGACAGGGGGATGGGAGACCCAGTACTTC
CATSRERTGGWETQYF
>13|TRBV30|TRBJ2-7|TRBD2|-
TGTGCCTGGAGCGGGGGGGGGCGCTACGAGCAGTACTTC
CAWSGGGRYEQYF
>14|TRBV27|TRBJ1-5|-|-
TGTGCCAGCAGTTTGGGGGCAGGGTTAAGGCCCCAGCATTTT
CASSLGAGLRPQHF
>14|TRBV7-3|TRBJ2-1|TRBD1|-
TGTGCCAGCAGCACGGGACAGGTTTACAATGAGCAGTTCTTC
CASSTGQVYNEQFF
>14|TRBV6-4|TRBJ1-4|-|-
TGTGCCAGCAGTACAGACAGTAATAATGAAAAACTGTTTTTT
CASSTDSNNEKLFF
>15|TRBV30|TRBJ1-3|-|once
TGTGCCTGGAGTGTTTTAAGAGGCTATGGAAACACCATATATTTT
CAWSVLRGYGNTIYF
>15|TRBV7-2|TRBJ2-1|-|-
TGTGCCAGCAGCTTCCGGGACTCCTTCAAAAATGAGCAGTTCTTC
CASSFRDSFKNEQFF
>15|TRBV7-2|TRBJ2-1|-|-
TGTGCCAGCACAACGTTTTCTGGAGGGTTTAATGAGCAGTTCTTC
CASTTFSGGFNEQFF
>13|TRBV5-4|TRBJ2-3|-|-
TGTGCCAGCAGCGAGCAGACTGAAGATACGCAGTATTTT
CASSEQTEDTQYF
>15|TRBV11-2|TRBJ2-1|TRBD2|-
TGTGCCAGCAGCTTATCGGGACTAGCGGGATATGAGCAGTTCTTC
CASSLSGLAGYEQFF
>14|TRBV28|TRBJ2-7|-|-
TGTGCCAGCACCCCCCCCCGGAGCTCCTACGAGCAGTACTTC
CASTPPRSSYEQYF
>17|TRBV11-3|TRBJ2-2|TRBD2|-
TGTGCCAGCAGCCCTCGGGTTAGCGGGGGGGATGTCGGGGAGCTGTTTTTT
CASSPRVSGGDVGELFF
>14|TRBV6-6|TRBJ1-3|-|-
TGTGCCAGCAGTTATCAGGGTCGCGGAAACACCATATATTTT
CASSYQGRGNTIYF
>14|TRBV4-1|TRBJ1-1|-|-
TGCGCCAGCAGCCAAGTAGGAGTGAACACTGAAGCTTTCTTT
CASSQVGVNTEAFF